Listed here are 24 T cell receptor beta chains from one sample, sequenced in a study of response to subunit inactivated influenza vaccine (dated 2018 in TCRdb). Library preparation was by RT-PCR. The listed sequencing device is Illumina HiSeq 2500. TCRdb trimmed public reads at Q25 via fastp, called clones via MiXCR and kept in-frame beta chains. Each CDR3 protein appears once, grouped with its most common genes and DNA. The sample table shows some 520,000 distinct CDR3 sequences, and about 17% are seen once. The ten largest clones represent 2.5% to 3.5% of the sample. Sequenced material: CD4+ T cells sorted from PBMCs, taken about 24 months after vaccination. The receptors were sampled from a man aged 45 to 70 who received an inactivated influenza vaccine. Donor details come from another sample of the same person, matched by shared clones.

This clonotype was detected ten times or more. V and J are TRBV3-1 and TRBJ2-2, with D possibly being TRBD1 or TRBD2 (6 bases each). The germline V gene encodes CDR1 LGHDT and CDR2 YNNKEL (reference sequence). The CDR3 runs to 14 residues. V dropped 3 bases and J dropped 5 bases, with 10 bases sitting between them. CDR3 loop: CASSHRGGTGELFF. The CDR3 DNA follows: TGTGCCAGCAGCCATAGAGGGGGGACCGGGGAGCTGTTTTTT.

This clonotype showed up just a few times. V gene TRBV5-1 combines with J gene TRBJ1-1; 12 bases agree with TRBD1. After removal of 2 bases from V and 0 bases from J, the junction contained 14 bases not matched to a gene. The CDR3 runs to 20 residues. Germline CDR1 is SGHRS and CDR2 is YFSETQ. CDR3 amino acids: CASSLEAGTGGFAMNTEAFF. The CDR3, as DNA: TGCGCCAGCAGCTTAGAGGCCGGGACAGGGGGCTTTGCTATGAACACTGAAGCTTTCTTT.

This clonotype was seen ten or more times. The chain links TRBV15 to TRBJ2-7; TRBD2 aligns across 8 bases. V lost 1 base and J lost 4; bases outside the gene matches: 9. The CDR3 contains 16 residues. The germline V gene encodes CDR1 LNHNV and CDR2 YYDKDF (reference sequence). CDR3 loop: CATSRGGLGGYYEQYF. The CDR3 DNA reads as TGTGCCACCAGCAGAGGGGGACTAGGAGGATATTACGAGCAGTACTTC.

This clonotype was counted between two and nine times. V and J are TRBV12-3 or TRBV12-4 and TRBJ2-3, with unresolved D. Deletions cut 3 bases from V and 11 bases from J, with 12 bases between. This CDR3 has 12 residues. Here the CDR3 DNA reads TGTGCCAGCAGTTTCCCCCAAGAAAAGCAGTATTTT. It is translated as CASSFPQEKQYF.

This sequence joins TRBV2 and TRBJ2-3, with 8 bases fitting TRBD2. The CDR3 loop spans 17 amino acids. Germline V gene data show CDR1 as SNHLY and CDR2 as FYNNEI. Written as DNA, the CDR3 is TGTACCCGCAGTCCCCTCCCGGGCGGGGGGAGCACAGATACGCAGTATTTT. It specifies CTRSPLPGGGSTDTQYF.

This clonotype was observed a handful of times. This chain joins TRBV20-1 and TRBJ2-3, with a tentative D call TRBD1 (5 bases). Trimming pared 5 bases from V and 1 base from J, leaving 13 bases between. The CDR3 is 14 amino acids. CDR1 and CDR2 from the germline V gene are DFQATT and SNEGSKA (reference sequence). The CDR3 protein is CSAPDTAGTDTQYF. The CDR3 DNA reads as TGCAGTGCTCCGGACACGGCTGGCACAGATACGCAGTATTTT.

This clonotype came up many times. The CDR3 DNA is TGTGCCAGCAGCCCGGACAGCTACGAGCAGTACTTC. This encodes CASSPDSYEQYF. The genes are TRBV18 and TRBJ2-7; D perhaps matches TRBD1 (6 bases). V lost 8 bases and J 3 bases, leaving 11 bases between the germline ends. This CDR3 spans 12 amino acids. Per germline, CDR1 KGHSH and CDR2 LQKENI.

The V call is TRBV4-2, the J call TRBJ2-7, with D possibly matching TRBD1 (6 bases). CDR1 and CDR2 from the germline V gene are LGHNA and YNFKEQ. The CDR3 is 15 amino acids. Trimming removed 0 bases from V and 4 bases from J, with 13 bases in between. This CDR3 is CASSQERPGVYEQYF. In DNA, the CDR3 is TGTGCCAGCAGCCAAGAAAGGCCAGGGGTTTACGAGCAGTACTTC.

To note about this clonotype: Mismatch with germline at one junction end may stem from a read error. J is TRBJ1-2 and V is TRBV5-5, with 9 bases that match TRBD1. The germline CDR1 and CDR2 sequences are SGHKS and YYEKEE (reference sequence). The CDR3 consists of 15 residues. The CDR3 reads CASSWGQGLNYGYTF. CDR3 sequence (DNA): TGTGCCAGCAGCTGGGGACAGGGTCTCAACTACGGCTACACCTTC.

The V call is TRBV12-3 or TRBV12-4, the J call TRBJ1-3; D is perhaps TRBD1 (5 bases). The germline V and J ends were trimmed by 5 bases and 0 bases, with 17 bases remaining between them. The CDR3 runs to 17 residues. In DNA form, the CDR3 reads TGTGCCAGCAGTCCACCCGGGACGGTCGACTCTGGAAACACCATATATTTT. Its protein product is CASSPPGTVDSGNTIYF.

This clonotype was recorded a few times. The chain joins TRBV20-1 to TRBJ1-2, with D perhaps TRBD1 (5 bases). V was pared by 6 bases and J by 4 bases, with 18 bases between. This CDR3 has 14 amino acids. The germline gives CDR1 DFQATT, CDR2 SNEGSKA (reference sequence). CDR3 region: CSAYSGGDIYGYTF. CDR3 coding DNA: TGCAGTGCCTACTCCGGGGGAGATATCTATGGCTACACCTTC.

The rearrangement links TRBV7-2 to TRBJ1-1; D gene ambiguous. The V gene lost 5 bases and the J gene lost 6 bases, with 16 bases spanning the gap. The CDR3 loop spans 14 amino acids. Germline CDR1 reads SGHTA; CDR2 reads FQGNSA. The CDR3 is CASSPDYVRPEAFF. The CDR3 coding sequence is TGTGCCAGCAGCCCGGATTACGTCCGCCCTGAAGCTTTCTTT. Combining the CDR3 with reference TRBV7-2 and TRBJ1-1 gives the whole variable domain GAGVSQSPSNKVTEKGKDVELRCDPISGHTALYWYRQSLGQGLEFLIYFQGNSAPDKSGLPSDRFSAERTGGSVSTLTIQRTQQEDSAVYLCASSPDYVRPEAFFGQGTRLTVV.

The chain carries TRBV6-1 and TRBJ2-7; D not resolved. Trimming took off 3 bases at V and 2 bases at J, with 8 bases between the two ends. The germline gives CDR1 MNHNS, CDR2 SASEGT. CDR3 size: 13 residues. In DNA form, the CDR3 reads TGTGCCAGCAGTGAGGTCAGCACCTACGAGCAGTACTTC. Amino acid sequence: CASSEVSTYEQYF.

This clonotype was observed at least ten times. At one end, the junction sequence differs from germline, possibly due to a read error. The chain recombines TRBV7-7 with TRBJ2-2; no clear D gene. This CDR3 spans 14 amino acids. The germline CDR1 and CDR2 sequences are SSHAT and FNYEAQ (reference sequence). This CDR3 is CASSPNLNTGELFF. In nucleotides, the CDR3 is TGTGCTAGCAGCCCTAATTTGAACACCGGGGAGCTGTTTTTT.

The chain carries TRBV29-1 and TRBJ2-3; perhaps TRBD1 as D (6 bases). Germline V CDR1 and CDR2: SQVTM, ANQGSEA. This CDR3 region has 14 residues. V shed 4 bases and J shed 4 bases, with 15 bases lying between them. The CDR3: CSVVKNPGADTQYF. In DNA form, the CDR3 reads TGCAGCGTTGTTAAGAATCCAGGGGCAGATACGCAGTATTTT.

This clonotype occurred a few times. This sequence joins TRBV28 and TRBJ2-7; D remains ambiguous. Trimming took off 5 bases at V and 5 bases at J, with 10 bases between the two ends. The CDR3 is 12 residues long. Germline assignment: CDR1 MDHEN and CDR2 SYDVKM. The CDR3 nucleotides are TGTGCCAGCAGTCCCTATTTGAACGAGCAGTACTTC. Translation: CASSPYLNEQYF.

This sequence joins TRBV12-3 or TRBV12-4 and TRBJ1-4; the D is unclear. V was trimmed by 2 bases and J by 8 bases, leaving 15 bases between them. This CDR3 comprises 15 residues. CDR3 sequence: CASSLMDPRIEKLFF. The CDR3 nucleotides are TGTGCCAGCAGTTTAATGGATCCAAGGATCGAAAAACTGTTTTTT.

This clonotype was seen a few times. DNA for the CDR3: TGCGCCAGCAGCCAAGAGGGCAGGGGGTACCAAGAGACCCAGTACTTC. This encodes CASSQEGRGYQETQYF. The rearrangement links TRBV4-3 to TRBJ2-5; 7 nucleotides align to TRBD1. V lost 0 bases to trimming and J lost 0 bases; unmatched junction nucleotides: 4. Germline V gene data show CDR1 as LGHNA and CDR2 as YSLEER. The length of the CDR3 is 16 residues.

The chain carries TRBV20-1 and TRBJ2-5; 12 nucleotides align to TRBD2. Losses at the gene ends were 6 bases for V and 4 bases for J; bases not matched to a gene: 6. Per germline, CDR1 DFQATT and CDR2 SNEGSKA (reference sequence). The length of the CDR3 is 14 residues. CDR3 coding DNA: TGCAGTGCCTCTCTAGCGGGAGGGCCAGAGACCCAGTACTTC. Its translation: CSASLAGGPETQYF.

This clonotype was seen only a few times. The J gene is TRBJ1-6, the V gene TRBV14; D gene ambiguous. Germline assignment: CDR1 SGHDN and CDR2 FVKESK. The CDR3 has 15 residues. Trimming cost V 0 bases and J 7 bases, with 10 bases left between them. CDR3 DNA sequence: TGTGCCAGCAGCCAAGAATTGCAGGAAAATTCACCCCTCCACTTT. This gives the protein CASSQELQENSPLHF.

V is TRBV24-1 and J is TRBJ2-5, with 7 nucleotides matching TRBD1. V trimming: 4 bases; J trimming: 0 bases; junction bases outside the gene matches: 4. Germline loops: CDR1 KGHDR, CDR2 SFDVKD. The CDR3 sequence is 15 residues long. CDR3 in amino acids: CATSETQGYQETQYF. The CDR3 DNA reads TGTGCCACCAGTGAAACACAGGGGTACCAAGAGACCCAGTACTTC.

This clonotype was counted ten times or more. The chain has TRBV6-5 and TRBJ2-1; 7 nucleotides agree with TRBD1. This CDR3 spans 10 amino acids. The V gene's germline CDR1 is MNHEY and CDR2 SVGAGI. Trimming cost V 10 bases and J 10 bases; bases outside gene matches: 4. The CDR3 protein is CATRGKEQFF. CDR3 sequence (DNA): TGTGCCACCAGGGGGAAAGAGCAGTTCTTC.

This chain links TRBV29-1 with TRBJ2-7; tentatively, D is TRBD2 (6 bases). Between the trimmed V and J ends, which lost 4 bases and 0 bases, there was a span of 10 bases. Per the germline V gene, CDR1 is SQVTM and CDR2 is ANQGSEA. The CDR3 runs 13 residues. CDR3 residues: CSVVEGISYEQYF. The CDR3 DNA sequence: TGCAGCGTTGTGGAGGGAATCTCCTACGAGCAGTACTTC.

This clonotype was seen only a few times. The rearrangement joins TRBV3-1 to TRBJ1-1; no clear D gene. Germline assignment: CDR1 LGHDT and CDR2 YNNKEL (reference sequence). This CDR3 spans 14 amino acids. V dropped 1 base and J dropped 1 base, with 7 bases sitting between them. The CDR3 DNA is TGTGCCAGCAGCCAAGCCCACGGGAACACTGAAGCTTTCTTT. Its translation is CASSQAHGNTEAFF. Supplemented by reference TRBV3-1 and TRBJ1-1, the full variable domain reads DTAVSQTPKYLVTQMGNDKSIKCEQNLGHDTMYWYKQDSKKFLKIMFSYNNKELIINETVPNRFSPKSPDKAHLNLHINSLELGDSAVYFCASSQAHGNTEAFFGQGTRLTVV.